The entry below gives a single T cell receptor beta chain sequence along with its context. Time point: before trial treatment. TRAV- and TRBV-specific primers were used for first-strand cDNA, which covered alpha and beta chains. TCR amplification ran approximately 22 PCR cycles using constant-region and V-primer adapter primers. TCRdb called the reads again in MiXCR, with one record for every CDR3 protein. Of about 82,000 distinct CDR3 sequences listed, under 20% were seen once; the top ten hold 4.5% to 7.5%. Germline lookup yields CDR1 MNHEY and CDR2 SVGEGT. This CDR3 region has 17 residues. The germline V and J ends were trimmed by 2 bases and 1 base, with 15 bases remaining between them. The sample comes from a study of low-dose radiotherapy and immunotherapy resistance in tumors.

The chain recombines TRBV6-2 or TRBV6-3 with TRBJ1-3, with D perhaps TRBD1 (6 bases). Here the sequenced sample was PBMCs, taken before treatment. The TCR originated in a male donor with prostate cancer. CDR3 in amino acids: CASSYRGGTTSGNTIYF. The CDR3 DNA reads TGTGCCAGCAGTTACCGCGGAGGGACAACATCTGGAAACACCATATATTTT.